This TCR beta chain emerged from a study of CD8+ T cells in alopecia areata. The CDR3 contains 14 residues. Germline V gene sequence: CDR1 SEHNR, CDR2 FQNEAQ (reference sequence). V dropped 6 bases and J dropped 8; count of bases not matched to a gene: 7. Sample treatment: oral pan-JAK inhibitor, 5-10 mg twice daily. The authors extracted RNA and reverse transcribed it into cDNA as the sequencing template. Repertoires were generated with immunoSEQ multiplex PCR, while TCRdb's copy carries only in-frame clones and drops some. The data contain 200,000 to 250,000 clones, over 60% of them singletons. In its sample, this clone was seen once.

The source is a human donor with alopecia areata. This chain links TRBV7-9 with TRBJ1-4; 9 nucleotides align to TRBD1. The sequences come from CD4+ T cells sorted from blood, collected at week 4, from a patient treated with tofacitinib. The CDR3 bases are TGTGCCAGCAGTGCGGGACAGGGACAGGAAAAACTGTTTTTT. It encodes CASSAGQGQEKLFF. Complete variable domain (other parts from reference TRBV7-9 and TRBJ1-4): DTGVSQNPRHKITKRGQNVTFRCDPISEHNRLYWYRQTLGQGPEFLTYFQNEAQLEKSRLLSDRFSAERPKGSFSTLEIQRTEQGDSAMYLCASSAGQGQEKLFFGSGTQLSVL.